Presented here are 29 T cell receptor beta chains from one specimen sequenced in a study of beta chain features in type 1 diabetes. As every portion of the isolated RNA was reverse transcribed, the sequencing read expressed TCRB transcripts. Clones were sequenced by immunoSEQ multiplex PCR, and TCRdb holds only the in-frame ones, with some missing. The sample includes 400,000 to 450,000 clones, approximately 15% of them seen just once. The sequenced sample consisted of naive CD4+ T cells from blood. The receptors shown here come from a young man in good health.

This clone was detected only a few times. J is TRBJ1-4 and V is TRBV29-1; weak D call: TRBD1 (6 bases). This CDR3 is 15 amino acids long. With 3 bases removed from V and 6 bases from J, the gap between germline ends came to 17 bases. CDR1 and CDR2 from the germline V gene are SQVTM and ANQGSEA. The CDR3 region has the DNA TGCAGCGTTGACTGGGGGGACATTCGAGATGAAAAACTGTTTTTT. The encoded protein is CSVDWGDIRDEKLFF.

This chain connects TRBV29-1 to TRBJ2-2; 9 bases align to TRBD1. The V and J ends lost 6 bases and 7 bases, in that order; junction bases with no gene match: 3. The CDR3 extends over 12 amino acids. The germline V gene has CDR1 SQVTM and CDR2 ANQGSEA. The CDR3 region is CSVGTGIGELFF. The CDR3 DNA reads TGCAGCGTGGGGACAGGGATCGGGGAGCTGTTTTTT.

This clone occurred a few times. The chain has TRBV2 and TRBJ2-5, with 10 nucleotides matching TRBD2. CDR1 is SNHLY, CDR2 FYNNEI, per germline. The trim removed 6 bases at V and 6 bases at J, leaving 10 bases unmatched. This CDR3 region has 15 residues. The CDR3 here is CASSYPAGGGKTQYF. Here the CDR3 DNA reads TGTGCCAGCAGCTACCCAGCGGGAGGGGGCAAGACCCAGTACTTC.

The genes are TRBV19 and TRBJ2-7; D might be TRBD1 or TRBD2, each matching 6 bases. The CDR3 is made up of 12 amino acids. With 6 bases removed from V and 6 bases from J, the gap between germline ends came to 12 bases. Germline V CDR1 and CDR2: LNHDA, SQIVND (reference sequence). In DNA, the CDR3 is TGTGCCAGTAGCTCGGGGGCTGGCGAGCAGTACGTC. This translates into CASSSGAGEQYV.

The chain couples TRBV7-2 to TRBJ2-3, with D possibly being TRBD2 (6 bases). With 5 bases removed from V and 7 bases from J, the gap between germline ends came to 16 bases. This CDR3 is 14 amino acids long. From germline, CDR1 is SGHTA and CDR2 FQGNSA. CDR3 in DNA: TGTGCCAGCAGCCGACCCGGGGGAATGAATACGCAGTATTTT. Translated, it gives CASSRPGGMNTQYF.

This clone showed up just once. This chain connects TRBV5-4 to TRBJ2-1; D gene unclear. Germline loops: CDR1 SGHNT, CDR2 YYREEE (reference sequence). The CDR3 covers 15 residues. V lost 8 bases, J lost 4 bases, and 19 bases lay in between. This CDR3 reads CASQSSGDKYNEQFF. The CDR3, as DNA: TGTGCCAGTCAGTCATCCGGCGACAAATACAATGAGCAGTTCTTC.

This clone has only a few counts. The gene calls are TRBV9 and TRBJ2-5; 8 nucleotides agree with TRBD2. CDR1 is SGDLS, CDR2 YYNGEE, per germline. Trimming removed 4 bases from V and 1 base from J; junction bases left unmatched: 6. CDR3 size: 15 residues. Here the CDR3 DNA reads TGTGCCAGCAGCATCGCAGCGGGAGCCCAAGAGACCCAGTACTTC. Amino acids: CASSIAAGAQETQYF. The full variable domain, in which reference TRBV9 and TRBJ2-5 provide the parts outside the CDR3, is DSGVTQTPKHLITATGQRVTLRCSPRSGDLSVYWYQQSLDQGLQFLIQYYNGEERAKGNILERFSAQQFPDLHSELNLSSLELGDSALYFCASSIAAGAQETQYFGPGTRLLVL.

The chain links TRBV5-1 to TRBJ2-7, with 7 bases aligning to TRBD1. This CDR3 spans 14 amino acids. Germline V gene sequence: CDR1 SGHRS, CDR2 YFSETQ. The V segment lost 3 bases and the J segment 5 bases; nucleotides outside the gene matches: 8. The DNA for the CDR3 is TGCGCCAGCAGCTGGCAGGGGGTCCTGGACGAGCAGTACTTC. Amino acids: CASSWQGVLDEQYF.

A few counts support this clone. This chain's CDR3 is CASSLVTLAAPYNEQFF. CDR3 nucleotide sequence: TGTGCCAGCAGCTTAGTAACACTAGCGGCGCCCTACAATGAGCAGTTCTTC. This chain joins TRBV7-2 and TRBJ2-1; 8 nucleotides match TRBD2. The V gene's germline CDR1 is SGHTA and CDR2 FQGNSA. The CDR3 covers 17 residues. Unmatched junction bases numbered 7, after V lost 1 base and J lost 2 bases.

This clone was observed a few times. The J gene is TRBJ2-3, the V gene TRBV4-1; no definite D call. CDR1 is MGHRA and CDR2 is YSYEKL in the germline V gene. Trimming took 0 bases from V and 7 from J, leaving 8 bases between them. The CDR3 is made up of 13 amino acids. The CDR3 reads CASSQDHGYTQYF. CDR3 in DNA: TGCGCCAGCAGCCAAGATCATGGGTATACGCAGTATTTT.

This clone has just a few counts. The CDR3 DNA follows: TGTGCCAGCAGTCCCCCCGGGGGCCTCGGTGAGCAGTTCTTC. Translation: CASSPPGGLGEQFF. The rearrangement joins TRBV6-5 to TRBJ2-1; D might be TRBD1 or TRBD2, each matching 6 bases. Germline V CDR1 and CDR2: MNHEY, SVGAGI. Trimming cost V 5 bases and J 9 bases, with 17 bases left between them. This CDR3 is 14 amino acids long.

This chain connects TRBV30 to TRBJ2-1; no clear D. This CDR3 contains 14 residues. Germline CDR1 is GTSNPN and CDR2 is SVGIG (reference sequence). V shed 0 bases and J shed 7 bases, with 13 bases lying between them. The CDR3 spells CAWSVASLLNEQFF. As DNA, the CDR3 is TGTGCCTGGAGTGTAGCGAGCCTTTTGAATGAGCAGTTCTTC.

This clone was counted between two and nine times. This sample includes further DNA sequences coding for the same CDR3. This rearrangement joins TRBV29-1 to TRBJ2-7; D is unresolved. This CDR3 is built from 11 residues. With 4 bases removed from V and 2 bases from J, the gap between germline ends came to 6 bases. The V gene's germline CDR1 is SQVTM and CDR2 ANQGSEA. CDR3 protein: CSVVRPYEQYF. Here the CDR3 DNA reads TGCAGCGTTGTCCGTCCCTACGAGCAGTACTTC.

The V call is TRBV7-2, the J call TRBJ2-1; D gene uncertain. The germline gives CDR1 SGHTA, CDR2 FQGNSA. The germline V and J ends were trimmed by 1 base and 9 bases, with 7 bases remaining between them. The CDR3 covers 12 residues. CDR3 sequence reads: CASSLGHGEQFF. The CDR3, as DNA: TGTGCCAGCAGCTTAGGTCACGGTGAGCAGTTCTTC.

The rearrangement joins TRBV27 to TRBJ2-3, with 8 bases lining up with TRBD2. Germline V lookup: CDR1 MNHEY, CDR2 SMNVEV (reference sequence). The CDR3 is 15 amino acids. With V trimmed by 6 bases and J by 4 bases, 9 bases remained unmatched. Here the CDR3 reads CASSPPGLEPDTQYF. The CDR3 DNA sequence: TGTGCCAGCAGCCCGCCGGGACTAGAGCCAGATACGCAGTATTTT.

V usage is TRBV2 and J usage is TRBJ2-7, with D unresolved. The CDR3 covers 13 residues. Germline-derived CDR1 and CDR2 are SNHLY and FYNNEI. Deletions cut 6 bases from V and 3 bases from J, with 12 bases between. The CDR3: CASRWAAYYEQYF. DNA for the CDR3: TGTGCCAGCAGGTGGGCAGCCTACTACGAGCAGTACTTC.

V gene TRBV18 combines with J gene TRBJ2-6; D is unclear. The CDR3 contains 15 residues. CDR1 is KGHSH, CDR2 LQKENI, per germline. The V and J ends lost 3 bases and 2 bases respectively, with 8 bases between them. The CDR3: CASSPGLAGANVLTF. For the CDR3, the DNA is TGTGCCAGCTCACCCGGGTTAGCTGGGGCCAACGTCCTGACTTTC.

This clone was observed a few times. V gene TRBV7-2 combines with J gene TRBJ1-2, with unresolved D. V was cut by 1 base and J by 0 bases, with 9 bases left in between. Germline V gene sequence: CDR1 SGHTA, CDR2 FQGNSA. The CDR3 contains 15 residues. The DNA of the CDR3 is TGTGCCAGCAGCTTAGGAACAGTGACTAACTATGGCTACACCTTC. Translated: CASSLGTVTNYGYTF. The variable domain in full, completed from reference TRBV7-2 and TRBJ1-2, reads GAGVSQSPSNKVTEKGKDVELRCDPISGHTALYWYRQSLGQGLEFLIYFQGNSAPDKSGLPSDRFSAERTGGSVSTLTIQRTQQEDSAVYLCASSLGTVTNYGYTFGSGTRLTVV.

This clone has more than one count but fewer than ten. The DNA for the CDR3 is TGTGCCAGCAGCCAAGATACCAGGGCGTCTCGGGAGACCCAGTACTTC. It specifies CASSQDTRASRETQYF. The chain recombines TRBV14 with TRBJ2-5; D is possibly TRBD1 (5 bases). Trimming cost V 0 bases and J 5 bases, with 16 bases left between them. This CDR3 has 16 amino acids. Germline V gene data show CDR1 as SGHDN and CDR2 as FVKESK.

The genes are TRBV7-9 and TRBJ2-6; D possibly matches TRBD1 or TRBD2 (5 bases each). The germline V gene encodes CDR1 SEHNR and CDR2 FQNEAQ (reference sequence). The CDR3 extends over 14 amino acids. CDR3 coding DNA: TGTGCGGGGGAGACGGGCTCTGGGGCCAACGTCCTGACTTTC. Translation gives CAGETGSGANVLTF.

The rearrangement joins TRBV11-2 to TRBJ2-5; 7 nucleotides match TRBD2. V trimming: 6 bases; J trimming: 5 bases; junction bases outside the gene matches: 3. The germline CDR1 and CDR2 sequences are SGHAT and FQNNGV. The CDR3 runs to 12 residues. The CDR3 DNA sequence: TGTGCCAGCAGAGGACTAGGCGAGACCCAGTACTTC. The encoded protein is CASRGLGETQYF.

The J gene is TRBJ2-4, the V gene TRBV9, with TRBD2 identical over 7 bases. Germline-derived CDR1 and CDR2 are SGDLS and YYNGEE. The V gene end was trimmed by 0 bases and the J gene end by 2 bases; junction bases not matched to a gene: 2. CDR3 size: 15 residues. The CDR3 DNA follows: TGTGCCAGCAGCGTAGCCGGGGGGACCAAAAACATTCAGTACTTC. Its translation is CASSVAGGTKNIQYF.

Only a few counts were recorded for this clone. The rearrangement uses TRBV2 and TRBJ1-2; a weak D match, TRBD1 (6 bases). The V gene's germline CDR1 is SNHLY and CDR2 FYNNEI. This CDR3 spans 13 amino acids. V shed 5 bases and J shed 4 bases, with 11 bases lying between them. Here the CDR3 reads CASSPGAIYGYTF. CDR3 DNA sequence: TGTGCCAGCAGTCCGGGGGCCATCTATGGCTACACCTTC.

V usage is TRBV6-5 and J usage is TRBJ1-1; no clear D. The V and J ends lost 6 bases and 3 bases respectively, with 11 bases between them. Germline V gene sequence: CDR1 MNHEY, CDR2 SVGAGI. The CDR3 is 13 amino acids. CDR3 amino acids: CASRAGIHTEAFF. The CDR3 bases are TGTGCCAGCAGGGCCGGGATCCACACTGAAGCTTTCTTT.

The rearrangement uses TRBV2 and TRBJ2-3; D is uncertain. Germline-derived CDR1 and CDR2 are SNHLY and FYNNEI. CDR3 length equals 14 residues. Between the trimmed V and J ends, which lost 5 bases and 2 bases, there was a span of 11 bases. Here the CDR3 DNA reads TGTGCCAGCAGTCGACGGACCTCCACAGATACGCAGTATTTT. Its translation: CASSRRTSTDTQYF. Supplemented by reference TRBV2 and TRBJ2-3, the full variable domain reads EPEVTQTPSHQVTQMGQEVILRCVPISNHLYFYWYRQILGQKVEFLVSFYNNEISEKSEIFDDQFSVERPDGSNFTLKIRSTKLEDSAMYFCASSRRTSTDTQYFGPGTRLTVL.

This clone was counted only a few times. The chain combines TRBV2 with TRBJ2-7; 9 positions agree with TRBD1. Germline V gene sequence: CDR1 SNHLY, CDR2 FYNNEI. The CDR3 spans 15 residues. V lost 4 bases to trimming and J lost 2 bases; unmatched junction nucleotides: 6. CDR3 region: CASSASGTGTYEQYF. The CDR3 region has the DNA TGTGCCAGCAGTGCTTCCGGGACAGGGACCTACGAGCAGTACTTC.

V is TRBV5-1 and J is TRBJ2-3; 10 bases are shared with TRBD2. This CDR3 spans 17 amino acids. Per germline, CDR1 SGHRS and CDR2 YFSETQ. V shed 0 bases, J shed 7 bases, and the junction held 11 bases outside the gene matches. CDR3 bases: TGCGCCAGCAGCTTGGGGTCTACCCCGGGACTAGCGCATACGCAGTATTTT. It is translated as CASSLGSTPGLAHTQYF.

This clone has just a few counts. The V gene is TRBV6-5, the J gene TRBJ2-1; TRBD2 aligns across 7 bases. The CDR3 is made up of 13 amino acids. J was trimmed by 6 bases and V by 7 bases; bases with no gene match: 6. The V gene's germline CDR1 is MNHEY and CDR2 SVGAGI. For the CDR3, the DNA is TGTGCCAGCATTGGACTAGTCGCCAATGAGCAGTTCTTC. Protein: CASIGLVANEQFF.

This clone was counted between two and nine times. The chain carries TRBV2 and TRBJ1-5; TRBD1 agrees at 7 bases. The J segment lost 0 bases and the V segment lost 10 bases, leaving 3 bases of the junction unmatched. CDR3 length: 13 residues. The germline CDR1 and CDR2 sequences are SNHLY and FYNNEI. The DNA of the CDR3 is TGTGCCATCCAGGGGGATAGCAATCAGCCCCAGCATTTT. Translated: CAIQGDSNQPQHF. Full variable domain (outside the CDR3, taken from reference TRBV2 and TRBJ1-5): EPEVTQTPSHQVTQMGQEVILRCVPISNHLYFYWYRQILGQKVEFLVSFYNNEISEKSEIFDDQFSVERPDGSNFTLKIRSTKLEDSAMYFCAIQGDSNQPQHFGDGTRLSIL.